The clone carrying this TCR beta chain occurred a few times. The antigen is not known. TCRdb reanalysed the reads using MiXCR and keeps one entry per CDR3 protein. Among approximately 1,000,000 distinct CDR3 sequences listed, around 32% were seen once. The data derive from a study of T cell repertoires in cytomegalovirus infection. For the study at large: Newly reported HLA-C-restricted and thoroughly characterized HLA-B-restricted CMV epitopes were employed. CMV infection plus the matching HLA type was flagged by public TCR beta signatures.

Study results and limitations: Carriers of CMV plus the relevant HLA were identified by cumulative public TCR beta family frequency. HLA-C-restricted CMV clonotypes gave the most frequent clonotype in two of eight donors.

CDR1 and CDR2 (germline): MDHEN, SYDVKM. This CDR3 is 13 amino acids long. V was trimmed by 3 bases and J by 16 bases, leaving 16 bases between them. Here the sequenced sample was cultured CD8+ T cells from PBMCs, taken from culture after CMV antigen stimulation. This TCR was recovered from a human donor in good health (CMV status not recorded). Some clones in this sample may be carry-over from other donors' samples. V and J are TRBV28 and TRBJ1-6; D ambiguous. The CDR3 sequence: CASSLLEGMGLHF. In nucleotides, the CDR3 is TGTGCCAGCAGTTTGCTCGAGGGAATGGGGCTCCACTTT. Drawing the rest from reference TRBV28 and TRBJ1-6, the complete variable domain is DVKVTQSSRYLVKRTGEKVFLECVQDMDHENMFWYRQDPGLGLRLIYFSYDVKMKEKGDIPEGYSVSREKKERFSLILESASTNQTSMYLCASSLLEGMGLHFGNGTRLTVT.